This T cell receptor (beta chain) emerged from a study of metastatic and nonmetastatic thyroid tumors. Study context: The comparison covered peripheral blood and tumor or nodule tissue in malignant and benign thyroid patients. Findings and caveats of the study: Significantly higher TCR beta diversity was reportedly seen in malignant thyroid tumors than benign nodules, in blood and tumor.

The CDR3 loop spans 17 amino acids. The V gene's germline CDR1 is MNHEY and CDR2 SVGAGI. Trimming pared 0 bases from V and 6 bases from J, leaving 21 bases between. All patients reached thyroid surgery having received no treatment beforehand. TCRdb re-called the PCR reads through MiXCR. Seen here are fewer than 20,000 clones, 25% to 30% observed once, and the top ten hold 20% to 25%. About this clone itself: Its matching antigen is unknown. The conserved closing phenylalanine or tryptophan is absent in this CDR3, likely reflecting a read error.

The receptor was derived from a male donor with papillary thyroid cancer or a benign thyroid nodule (not recorded which). Some clones in this sample may be carry-over from other donors' samples. This sequence joins TRBV6-5 and TRBJ2-7; D remains unclear. Sequencing used tumor tissue. CDR3 region: CASSYSLPIFSPVEQYS. DNA of the CDR3: TGTGCCAGCAGTTACTCGCTCCCCATTTTCTCTCCGGTCGAGCAGTACTCC.